The table lists the clone carrying this T cell receptor beta chain with a count of one. Its target is not known. The sample comes from a study of T cell responses to AZD1222 COVID-19 vaccine. Across the whole study: Second doses that came at about 4 or about 12 weeks were put together. Study-wide results and caveats: In the spike-specific TCR repertoire, nearly half reportedly target unmutated variant regions.

Produced via immunoSEQ multiplex PCR; TCRdb's table is partial and in-frame only. The sample contains 70,000 to 95,000 clones, around 84% of which appear only once. From germline, CDR1 is MNHEY and CDR2 SVGAGI. V lost 5 bases, J lost 3 bases, and 8 bases stayed unmatched. The CDR3 is 15 amino acids. Sequenced here: peripheral blood, sampled on day 0 of AZD1222 vaccination. This clonotype originated in an adult in good health. The gene calls are TRBV6-5 and TRBJ2-5; 8 bases map to TRBD2. Here the CDR3 reads CASSLIAGMEETQYF. The CDR3 DNA sequence: TGTGCCAGCAGTCTGATAGCGGGAATGGAAGAGACCCAGTACTTC.